The rows below give T cell receptor beta chains drawn from one sample of a study of blood T cell repertoires in COVID-19. Produced via immunoSEQ multiplex PCR; TCRdb's table is partial and in-frame only. The data hold around 200,000 clones, with around four fifths observed a single time. Sequenced: peripheral blood. These receptors originate from a woman at least 80 years old with active or convalescent COVID-19. The CDR3 runs from the conserved cysteine through the conserved F or W. The D gene is left open where the match is weak. Some rows mark clone size as missing; the rest say once, few, many or name a class of expanded clone.

d_gene: NA
abundance: NA
j_gene: TRBJ2-1
v_gene: TRBV7-8
CDR3aa: CASSPRNNEQFF
CDR3nt: TGTGCCAGCAGCCCTAGAAACAATGAGCAGTTCTTC

d_gene: NA
abundance: NA
j_gene: TRBJ2-7
v_gene: TRBV6-6
CDR3aa: CASSYAGSYEQYF
CDR3nt: TGTGCCAGCAGTTACGCAGGGTCATACGAGCAGTACTTC

d_gene: NA
abundance: NA
j_gene: TRBJ2-5
v_gene: TRBV20-1
CDR3aa: CSATNQETQYF
CDR3nt: TGCAGTGCTACTAACCAAGAGACCCAGTACTTC

d_gene: NA
abundance: NA
j_gene: TRBJ2-3
v_gene: TRBV2
CDR3aa: CAGTPGLSTDTQYF
CDR3nt: TGTGCCGGGACCCCGGGACTTAGCACAGATACGCAGTATTTT

d_gene: TRBD1
abundance: few
j_gene: TRBJ1-5
v_gene: TRBV6-2/TRBV6-3
CDR3aa: CASSYEGQGGQPQHF
CDR3nt: TGTGCCAGCAGTTACGAGGGACAGGGCGGTCAGCCCCAGCATTTT

d_gene: NA
abundance: NA
j_gene: TRBJ2-3
v_gene: TRBV10-3
CDR3aa: CAISDIDTQYF
CDR3nt: TGTGCCATCAGTGATATAGATACGCAGTATTTT

d_gene: NA
abundance: few
j_gene: TRBJ1-2
v_gene: TRBV7-3
CDR3aa: CASSLGQNYGYTF
CDR3nt: TGTGCCAGCAGCTTAGGGCAGAACTATGGCTACACCTTC

d_gene: TRBD1
abundance: once
j_gene: TRBJ2-3
v_gene: TRBV4-1
CDR3aa: CASSQAGTATDTQYF
CDR3nt: TGCGCCAGCAGCCAAGCTGGGACAGCCACAGATACGCAGTATTTT

d_gene: TRBD2
abundance: NA
j_gene: TRBJ2-7
v_gene: TRBV5-1
CDR3aa: CASSLAVAGNPYEQYF
CDR3nt: TGCGCCAGCAGCTTGGCGGTAGCGGGAAACCCCTACGAGCAGTACTTC

d_gene: TRBD1
abundance: few
j_gene: TRBJ2-2
v_gene: TRBV5-4
CDR3aa: CASRRTGDLTGELFF
CDR3nt: TGTGCCAGCAGGAGGACAGGGGATCTCACCGGGGAGCTGTTTTTT

d_gene: TRBD2
abundance: NA
j_gene: TRBJ2-5
v_gene: TRBV5-4
CDR3aa: CASSFTSGRLEETQYF
CDR3nt: TGTGCCAGCAGCTTCACTAGCGGGAGGTTGGAAGAGACCCAGTACTTC

d_gene: TRBD1
abundance: NA
j_gene: TRBJ2-3
v_gene: TRBV27
CDR3aa: CASRRRDSPSSTDTQYF
CDR3nt: TGTGCCAGCAGACGACGGGACAGCCCGTCTAGCACAGATACGCAGTATTTT

d_gene: NA
abundance: NA
j_gene: TRBJ2-7
v_gene: TRBV6-5
CDR3aa: CASSSRNRADGDEQYF
CDR3nt: TGTGCCAGCAGTTCACGCAACAGGGCGGATGGAGACGAGCAGTACTTC

d_gene: NA
abundance: NA
j_gene: TRBJ1-2
v_gene: TRBV4-3
CDR3aa: CASSQAVLRGYGYTF
CDR3nt: TGCGCCAGCAGCCAAGCGGTCCTACGAGGCTATGGCTACACCTTC

d_gene: NA
abundance: NA
j_gene: TRBJ1-4
v_gene: TRBV19
CDR3aa: CASRRGTEDEKLFF
CDR3nt: TGTGCCAGTAGACGGGGGACGGAGGATGAAAAACTGTTTTTT

d_gene: NA
abundance: NA
j_gene: TRBJ2-1
v_gene: TRBV4-3
CDR3aa: CASSQDVYDGGGEQFF
CDR3nt: TGCGCCAGCAGCCAAGATGTTTATGACGGAGGTGGTGAGCAGTTCTTC

d_gene: NA
abundance: NA
j_gene: TRBJ1-2
v_gene: TRBV28
CDR3aa: CASSPGRGPYGYTF
CDR3nt: TGTGCCAGCAGTCCCGGCAGGGGCCCCTATGGCTACACCTTC

d_gene: NA
abundance: NA
j_gene: TRBJ2-4
v_gene: TRBV18
CDR3aa: CASSPSVLAKNIQYF
CDR3nt: TGTGCCAGCTCACCCTCGGTACTAGCCAAAAACATTCAGTACTTC

d_gene: TRBD2
abundance: NA
j_gene: TRBJ2-3
v_gene: TRBV6-4
CDR3aa: CASSDASGSPDTQYF
CDR3nt: TGTGCCAGCAGTGACGCTAGCGGGAGTCCAGATACGCAGTATTTT

d_gene: NA
abundance: NA
j_gene: TRBJ1-2
v_gene: TRBV6-5
CDR3aa: CASSYEAGYGYTF
CDR3nt: TGTGCCAGCAGTTACGAGGCGGGGTATGGCTACACCTTC

d_gene: TRBD1
abundance: NA
j_gene: TRBJ1-2
v_gene: TRBV2
CDR3aa: CASSDGQGLLTGLGYTF
CDR3nt: TGTGCCAGCAGTGACGGACAGGGACTCTTAACGGGTTTAGGCTACACCTTC

d_gene: TRBD2
abundance: NA
j_gene: TRBJ2-3
v_gene: TRBV27
CDR3aa: CASSFALAVTDTQYF
CDR3nt: TGTGCCAGCAGTTTTGCACTAGCGGTCACAGATACGCAGTATTTT

d_gene: TRBD2
abundance: NA
j_gene: TRBJ2-5
v_gene: TRBV2
CDR3aa: CASSGLAGGETQYF
CDR3nt: TGTGCCAGCAGTGGACTAGCGGGAGGGGAGACCCAGTACTTC

d_gene: TRBD1
abundance: NA
j_gene: TRBJ1-2
v_gene: TRBV7-2
CDR3aa: CASSFGTGGLGYGYTF
CDR3nt: TGTGCCAGCAGCTTTGGGACAGGAGGACTCGGTTATGGCTACACCTTC

d_gene: TRBD1
abundance: NA
j_gene: TRBJ2-7
v_gene: TRBV7-9
CDR3aa: CASSVGQGRHYEQYF
CDR3nt: TGTGCCAGCAGCGTAGGACAGGGCCGACACTACGAGCAGTACTTC

d_gene: TRBD2
abundance: NA
j_gene: TRBJ2-5
v_gene: TRBV18
CDR3aa: CASSPVPSGSETQYF
CDR3nt: TGTGCCAGCTCACCGGTTCCTAGCGGGTCGGAGACCCAGTACTTC

d_gene: NA
abundance: few
j_gene: TRBJ2-7
v_gene: TRBV9
CDR3aa: CASSPSQGSYEQYF
CDR3nt: TGTGCCAGCAGCCCATCTCAGGGCTCCTACGAGCAGTACTTC

d_gene: TRBD1
abundance: NA
j_gene: TRBJ2-5
v_gene: TRBV18
CDR3aa: CASSSRTGGGETQYF
CDR3nt: TGTGCCAGCTCATCAAGGACAGGGGGCGGGGAGACCCAGTACTTC

d_gene: TRBD1
abundance: NA
j_gene: TRBJ1-1
v_gene: TRBV20-1
CDR3aa: CSASGPGQGNTEAFF
CDR3nt: TGCAGTGCTAGTGGGCCGGGACAGGGGAACACTGAAGCTTTCTTT

d_gene: TRBD1
abundance: few
j_gene: TRBJ1-2
v_gene: TRBV7-9
CDR3aa: CASRGPGTANYGYTF
CDR3nt: TGTGCCAGCAGAGGTCCGGGGACAGCTAACTATGGCTACACCTTC

d_gene: NA
abundance: NA
j_gene: TRBJ2-7
v_gene: TRBV10-3
CDR3aa: CAISESEPYEQYF
CDR3nt: TGTGCCATCAGTGAGTCGGAGCCTTACGAGCAGTACTTC